This record concerns one T cell receptor beta chain sequence. Produced via immunoSEQ multiplex PCR; TCRdb's table is partial and in-frame only. Of around 50,000 clones in the sample, roughly 90% were seen once. The data stem from a study of blood T cell repertoires in COVID-19. Turning to the study itself: COVID-19 samples from acute and convalescent phases originated in the United States, Italy and Spain. In each case, the material was cDNA or gDNA derived from T cells, B-cell-depleted T cells, or PBMCs.

This CDR3 contains 14 residues. Trimming removed 6 bases from V and 6 bases from J; junction bases left unmatched: 4. Germline V lookup: CDR1 MNHEY, CDR2 SVGEGT. The sample comprised peripheral blood. The clonotype originates from a man aged 65 to 85 with active COVID-19. The rearrangement joins TRBV6-2 or TRBV6-3 to TRBJ1-5; 11 bases agree with TRBD1. DNA for the CDR3: TGTGCCAGCAGCAGGACAGGGGGCGGTCAGCCCCAGCATTTT. Residues: CASSRTGGGQPQHF.